The 21 T cell receptor beta chains listed next were all sequenced from one sample in a study of T cell responses to AZD1222 COVID-19 vaccine (dated by TCRdb to about 2021). The time point label of this sample denotes: baseline before first vaccination. Receptor libraries were prepared by the immunoSEQ multiplex PCR assay. The clones in this table, taken by TCRdb from immuneACCESS, are in-frame only. Not every clone is retained; where verified, under half of the shortfall comes from an unresolved V gene, and the cause of the rest is unknown. For this sample there are roughly 100,000 clones; about 88% appear just once. Of the sample, around 9.1% falls within the top ten clones. The sample in question was peripheral blood, obtained on day 0 of AZD1222 vaccination. These receptors originate from an adult in good health.

This clone was seen only a few times. The chain employs TRBV21-1 and TRBJ2-6. TRBV21-1 has pseudogene status. The CDR3 spans 14 residues. The CDR3 protein is CASSPGTPHPSLPF. In DNA, the CDR3 is TGTGCCAGCAGCCCAGGGACCCCTCACCCTTCTTTGCCTTTC.

The chain has TRBV7-2 and TRBJ1-2; 7 nucleotides line up with TRBD1. Trimming removed 5 bases from V and 8 bases from J; junction bases left unmatched: 14. Looked up from germline, CDR1 is SGHTA and CDR2 is FQGNSA. There are 15 residues in the CDR3. The CDR3 DNA follows: TGTGCCAGCAGCCCGTCCCAGGGGGGGGTGGAGGGCTACACCTTC. This encodes CASSPSQGGVEGYTF.

The sample holds one count of this clone. The chain recombines TRBV19 with TRBJ1-1; D is possibly TRBD1 (5 bases). Germline V gene lookup returns CDR1 LNHDA and CDR2 SQIVND (reference sequence). The V and J ends lost 3 bases and 4 bases respectively, with 15 bases between them. The CDR3 is 15 residues long. The CDR3 protein is CASSIGGVGITEAFF. The CDR3 bases are TGTGCCAGTAGTATCGGGGGGGTAGGTATCACTGAAGCTTTCTTT.

This chain connects TRBV5-5 to TRBJ2-7; 7 bases line up with TRBD1. V gave up 4 bases and J gave up 4 bases; unmatched junction bases: 8. The germline gives CDR1 SGHKS, CDR2 YYEKEE (reference sequence). This CDR3 is 14 amino acids long. The CDR3 DNA follows: TGTGCCAGCAGCCCCGCGCCAGGGGGTTACGAGCAGTACTTC. Amino acid sequence: CASSPAPGGYEQYF.

CDR3 residues: CASSTGPLAKNIQYF. The CDR3 DNA sequence: TGTGCCAGCAGCACCGGGCCCCTAGCCAAAAACATTCAGTACTTC. The rearrangement links TRBV7-9 to TRBJ2-4; D unresolved. Germline lookup yields CDR1 SEHNR and CDR2 FQNEAQ (reference sequence). The CDR3 runs 15 residues. V dropped 5 bases and J dropped 0 bases, with 11 bases sitting between them.

The chain employs TRBV3-1 (or the pseudogene TRBV3-2) and TRBJ1-1; D call uncertain. Looked up from germline, CDR1 is LGHDT and CDR2 is YNNKEL (reference sequence). The CDR3 contains 13 residues. Trimming removed 4 bases at V and 0 bases at J, with 6 bases between. The CDR3 bases are TGTGCCAGCAGCCGTATTATGAACACTGAAGCTTTCTTT. As protein: CASSRIMNTEAFF.

The chain is built from TRBV29-1 and TRBJ1-2; D perhaps matches TRBD1 (5 bases). Deletions cut 3 bases from V and 5 bases from J, with 10 bases between. Germline assignment: CDR1 SQVTM and CDR2 ANQGSEA. The CDR3 consists of 12 residues. The CDR3 DNA sequence: TGCAGCGTTGATGAGGGACTATATGGCTACACCTTC. Encoded protein: CSVDEGLYGYTF.

The chain carries TRBV7-3 and TRBJ2-5; D is unresolved. Trimming took off 3 bases at V and 4 bases at J, with 12 bases between the two ends. CDR3 length: 14 residues. Germline CDR1 SGHTA, CDR2 FQGTGA. The CDR3, as DNA: TGTGCCAGCAGCTTGGACGGACCGGGAGAGACCCAGTACTTC. Protein product: CASSLDGPGETQYF.

The chain recombines TRBV10-1 with TRBJ2-5; no firm D call. Trimming pared 2 bases from V and 7 bases from J, leaving 11 bases between. The germline V gene encodes CDR1 WNHNN and CDR2 SYGVQD (reference sequence). The CDR3 totals 13 residues. CDR3: CASSERTLGTQYF. The CDR3 DNA reads as TGCGCCAGCAGTGAGAGAACTTTGGGGACCCAGTACTTC.

The chain joins TRBV15 to TRBJ1-1, with TRBD1 matching over 7 bases. Per the germline V gene, CDR1 is LNHNV and CDR2 is YYDKDF (reference sequence). Trimming at V came to 5 bases and at J to 5 bases, leaving 11 bases not matched to a gene. The CDR3 consists of 15 residues. The CDR3 loop is CATSVGGTARTEAFF. The CDR3 region has the DNA TGTGCCACCAGCGTCGGTGGGACAGCTAGGACTGAAGCTTTCTTT.

The chain is built from TRBV18 and TRBJ2-2; D unresolved. The CDR3 covers 15 residues. The V and J ends lost 4 bases and 2 bases respectively, with 11 bases between them. Germline V gene lookup returns CDR1 KGHSH and CDR2 LQKENI. CDR3 bases: TGTGCCAGCTCACGAGGCCAGGCTAACACCGGGGAGCTGTTTTTT. This translates into CASSRGQANTGELFF.

This chain uses TRBV18 with TRBJ2-6; no clear D. Germline V gene data show CDR1 as KGHSH and CDR2 as LQKENI. Trimming cost V 3 bases and J 6 bases, with 12 bases left between them. The CDR3 contains 15 residues. The CDR3 DNA reads TGTGCCAGCTCACCCGGACGGGCCGAGGCCAACGTCCTGACTTTC. Translated: CASSPGRAEANVLTF.

This clone was found once. The V call is TRBV7-2, the J call TRBJ2-1, with D tentatively TRBD2 (6 bases). Between the trimmed V and J ends, which lost 5 bases and 9 bases, there was a span of 23 bases. The CDR3 spans 16 residues. Per the germline V gene, CDR1 is SGHTA and CDR2 is FQGNSA. The CDR3 DNA is TGTGCCAGCAGCGCATGGGGGGAGGAGGACTCAGGTGAGCAGTTCTTC. It specifies CASSAWGEEDSGEQFF.

The gene calls are TRBV4-1 and TRBJ1-4, with D perhaps TRBD1 (5 bases). Germline CDR1 MGHRA, CDR2 YSYEKL. This CDR3 contains 15 residues. Deletions cut 0 bases from V and 6 bases from J, with 11 bases between. The CDR3 loop is CASSQDGGGDEKLFF. The CDR3 DNA is TGCGCCAGCAGCCAAGATGGCGGAGGGGATGAAAAACTGTTTTTT.

This chain links TRBV3-1 (or the pseudogene TRBV3-2) with TRBJ1-6; D is ambiguous. CDR1 is LGHDT and CDR2 is YNNKEL in the germline V gene (reference sequence). The V end lost 1 base, the J end lost 7 bases, and 5 bases lay between the germline ends. This CDR3 contains 13 residues. The CDR3: CASSQGSNSPLHF. CDR3 DNA: TGTGCCAGCAGCCAAGGTTCCAATTCACCCCTCCACTTT.

The chain is built from TRBV7-6 and TRBJ2-6; D perhaps matches TRBD1 (6 bases). Germline CDR1 is SGHVS and CDR2 is FNYEAQ. V lost 5 bases and J lost 3, with 23 bases in between. This CDR3 contains 19 residues. CDR3 bases: TGTGCCAGCAGCAATTTTCGCCTCCAGGGGCGGATTGGGGCCAACGTCCTGACTTTC. The encoded protein is CASSNFRLQGRIGANVLTF. The variable domain in full, completed from reference TRBV7-6 and TRBJ2-6, reads GAGVSQSPRYKVTKRGQDVALRCDPISGHVSLYWYRQALGQGPEFLTYFNYEAQQDKSGLPNDRFSAERPEGSISTLTIQRTEQRDSAMYRCASSNFRLQGRIGANVLTFGAGSRLTVL.

CDR3 DNA sequence: TGTGCCAGCTCAGGCTCTGGAAACACCATATATTTT. The encoded protein is CASSGSGNTIYF. This sequence joins TRBV18 and TRBJ1-3; D unclear. The CDR3 extends over 12 amino acids. Trimming shortened V by 5 bases and J by 0 bases, and 2 bases separated the two germline ends. Germline CDR1 KGHSH, CDR2 LQKENI.

The V call is TRBV11-2, the J call TRBJ2-7; tentatively, D is TRBD2 (6 bases). CDR3 length equals 17 residues. V dropped 0 bases and J dropped 0 bases, with 15 bases sitting between them. Germline-derived CDR1 and CDR2 are SGHAT and FQNNGV. The CDR3 sequence is CASSLEPTTGVSYEQYF. CDR3 DNA sequence: TGTGCCAGCAGCTTAGAACCCACGACGGGAGTCTCCTACGAGCAGTACTTC.

This clone was seen once. The chain recombines TRBV7-9 with TRBJ1-2; weak D call: TRBD1 (5 bases). The ends were cut back, 7 bases at V and 8 bases at J, with 11 bases in the middle. This CDR3 region has 11 residues. Germline-derived CDR1 and CDR2 are SEHNR and FQNEAQ (reference sequence). CDR3 residues: CASTGPGGYTF. The CDR3 nucleotides read TGTGCCAGCACAGGGCCGGGAGGCTACACCTTC.

The chain links TRBV10-3 to TRBJ2-7, with 7 bases lining up with TRBD1. Losses at the gene ends were 6 bases for V and 0 bases for J; bases not matched to a gene: 11. The V gene's germline CDR1 is ENHRY and CDR2 SYGVKD. The CDR3 is made up of 16 amino acids. The chain's CDR3 is CAISAGTGTVSYEQYF. CDR3 DNA: TGTGCCATCAGCGCGGGCACCGGGACAGTCTCCTACGAGCAGTACTTC.

A few counts support this clone. The DNA of the CDR3 is TGCAGCGTTTCCCGACAGAGGGCCGGTGGGGTCCAAGAGACCCAGTACTTC. It encodes CSVSRQRAGGVQETQYF. V is TRBV29-1 and J is TRBJ2-5, with D perhaps assigned TRBD1 or TRBD2 (5 bases each). CDR1 and CDR2 from the germline V gene are SQVTM and ANQGSEA. CDR3 length equals 17 residues. The V gene lost 5 bases and the J gene lost 1 base, with 23 bases spanning the gap.